These 20 T cell receptor beta chains were all obtained from the same sample, sequenced in a study of molecular identifiers for immune sequencing clone quantification. Via MiXCR, TCRdb re-called the PCR reads, giving one row per CDR3 protein. The data show approximately 590,000 distinct CDR3 sequences, around 25% seen once. The sample was naive CD8+ T cells from blood, with Jurkat cell RNA spiked in. Subset of the sample: FACS-sorted CD8+CD4-CCR7+CD45RA+ naive T cells. These receptors were obtained from a human donor in good health. Some libraries in this study had Jurkat cell RNA spiked in.

This chain links TRBV3-1 with TRBJ2-7; 7 bases match TRBD2. CDR3 length: 12 residues. Per germline, CDR1 LGHDT and CDR2 YNNKEL (reference sequence). Germline trimming cut 1 base from V and 9 bases from J; bases unmatched to any gene: 3. In nucleotides, the CDR3 is TGTGCCAGCAGCCAAGGGGGGGGGTGGCAGTACTTC. Translation gives CASSQGGGWQYF.

The chain employs TRBV12-3 or TRBV12-4 and TRBJ2-7; 7 bases line up with TRBD1. J lost 2 bases, V lost 0 bases, and 10 bases had no gene match. The CDR3 extends over 17 amino acids. The CDR3 protein is CASSLAPFRDSTYEQYF. CDR3 nucleotide sequence: TGTGCCAGCAGTTTAGCGCCCTTCAGGGACAGTACCTACGAGCAGTACTTC.

The V gene is TRBV16, the J gene TRBJ2-7, with 9 nucleotides matching TRBD1. V shed 3 bases and J 7 bases; nucleotides not matched to a gene: 10. Germline loops: CDR1 KGHSY, CDR2 FQNENV. CDR3 length: 15 residues. CDR3: CASSHSGTGTGEQYF. The CDR3 DNA sequence: TGTGCCAGCAGCCACTCCGGGACAGGGACGGGAGAGCAGTACTTC.

Of note for this clonotype: The germline gene is not matched at one end of the junction; a read error may be the cause. The rearrangement uses TRBV27 and TRBJ2-3; TRBD1 matches 8 bases. Germline CDR1 is MNHEY and CDR2 is SMNVEV (reference sequence). There are 17 residues in the CDR3. CDR3 sequence (DNA): TGTACCAGCAGTCCCGACGTGGACAGGGCCTGGACAGATACGCAGTATTTT. Translation gives CTSSPDVDRAWTDTQYF.

This clonotype was observed a few times. This chain connects TRBV12-3 or TRBV12-4 to TRBJ2-2; tentatively, D is TRBD1 (6 bases). The CDR3 is made up of 14 amino acids. V lost 7 bases and J 3 bases, leaving 12 bases between the germline ends. CDR3 amino acids: CASTDRDDTGELFF. The CDR3 coding sequence is TGTGCCAGCACGGACAGAGACGACACCGGGGAGCTGTTTTTT.

This chain joins TRBV24-1 and TRBJ2-2; unclear D gene. Germline V gene sequence: CDR1 KGHDR, CDR2 SFDVKD. V lost 7 bases to trimming and J lost 7 bases, with 12 bases between them. There are 13 residues in the CDR3. CDR3 sequence: CATSRSGFGELFF. The CDR3 DNA reads as TGTGCCACCAGCAGAAGTGGGTTCGGGGAGCTGTTTTTT.

At least ten counts were recorded for this clonotype. This chain connects TRBV30 to TRBJ2-7; 8 positions match TRBD1. Germline V gene data show CDR1 as GTSNPN and CDR2 as SVGIG (reference sequence). The CDR3 is 15 residues long. Germline trimming cut 1 base from V and 2 bases from J; bases unmatched to any gene: 7. This CDR3 reads CAWSDPTGDPYEQYF. The CDR3 nucleotides are TGTGCCTGGAGTGACCCGACAGGGGACCCCTACGAGCAGTACTTC. Variable domain in full (rest from reference TRBV30 and TRBJ2-7): SQTIHQWPATLVQPVGSPLSLECTVEGTSNPNLYWYRQAAGRGLQLLFYSVGIGQISSEVPQNLSASRPQDRQFILSSKKLLLSDSGFYLCAWSDPTGDPYEQYFGPGTRLTVT.

This clonotype was detected many times. The chain has TRBV29-1 and TRBJ1-1; D is unclear. The CDR3 loop spans 13 amino acids. V gave up 3 bases and J gave up 5 bases, with 13 bases separating them. Germline values: CDR1 SQVTM, CDR2 ANQGSEA. The CDR3 coding sequence is TGCAGCGTTGATTGGCCCGAAGGGACTGAAGCTTTCTTT. Translating it yields CSVDWPEGTEAFF.

This clonotype was seen more than once but under ten times. The chain has TRBV7-6 and TRBJ2-7; 12 bases fit TRBD2. Trimming took 1 base from V and 0 from J; bases not matched to a gene: 4. This CDR3 spans 17 amino acids. CDR1 and CDR2 from the germline V gene are SGHVS and FNYEAQ. The DNA for the CDR3 is TGTGCCAGCAGCTTAGGGGTGACTAGCGGGAGCTCCTACGAGCAGTACTTC. This translates into CASSLGVTSGSSYEQYF.

The chain links TRBV6-5 to TRBJ2-6; D not certain. V was trimmed by 10 bases and J by 2 bases, leaving 24 bases between them. Germline CDR1 is MNHEY and CDR2 is SVGAGI. The CDR3 has 18 residues. CDR3 in amino acids: CATTYLIPTWPGANVLTF. The DNA of the CDR3 is TGTGCCACCACTTACTTGATCCCTACATGGCCTGGGGCCAACGTCCTGACTTTC.

Of note for this clonotype: One base away lies a much larger clone, so this may be a sequencing read error. The chain uses TRBV4-3 and TRBJ2-5; D remains unclear. Germline V CDR1 and CDR2: LGHNA, YSLEER. The CDR3 consists of 10 residues. Trimming removed 6 bases at V and 7 bases at J, with 6 bases between. The CDR3 DNA follows: TGCGCCAGCAGTGGATGGACCCAGTACTTC. Protein: CASSGWTQYF.

This clonotype was detected a few times. V and J are TRBV6-2 or TRBV6-3 and TRBJ2-7; the D gene is possibly TRBD1 (6 bases). Looked up from germline, CDR1 is MNHEY and CDR2 is SVGEGT. The CDR3 loop spans 14 amino acids. Trimming pared 5 bases from V and 2 bases from J, leaving 13 bases between. CDR3 nucleotides: TGTGCCAGCAGTACATGGGACATACCCTACGAGCAGTACTTC. Its protein is CASSTWDIPYEQYF.

The J gene is TRBJ2-7, the V gene TRBV7-9; tentative D call: TRBD1 (6 bases). V lost 8 bases, J lost 0 bases, and 17 bases lay in between. CDR1 and CDR2 (germline): SEHNR, FQNEAQ (reference sequence). CDR3 length equals 15 residues. The CDR3 loop is CASGYPDRNSYEQYF. The CDR3 DNA reads TGTGCCAGCGGCTACCCGGACAGAAACTCCTACGAGCAGTACTTC. The full variable domain, completed using reference TRBV7-9 and TRBJ2-7, is DTGVSQNPRHKITKRGQNVTFRCDPISEHNRLYWYRQTLGQGPEFLTYFQNEAQLEKSRLLSDRFSAERPKGSFSTLEIQRTEQGDSAMYLCASGYPDRNSYEQYFGPGTRLTVT.

Comments on this clonotype: This may arise from a read error, as a much more abundant clone is one base away. The CDR3 carries no conserved terminal phenylalanine or tryptophan, so it likely arises from a read error. V is TRBV7-6 and J is TRBJ2-3, with TRBD2 matching over 7 bases. Germline V gene lookup returns CDR1 SGHVS and CDR2 FNYEAQ. The CDR3 has 15 residues. After removal of 3 bases from V and 3 bases from J, the junction contained 6 bases not matched to a gene. The CDR3 region is CASSFAGDITDTQYL. As DNA, the CDR3 is TGTGCCAGCAGCTTCGCGGGAGATATTACAGATACGCAGTATTTA.

This clonotype was found many times. This chain connects TRBV4-1 to TRBJ2-7; the D gene is possibly TRBD2 (6 bases). Trimming left V 1 base short and J 4 bases short, with 17 bases between. The CDR3 extends over 16 amino acids. Per the germline V gene, CDR1 is MGHRA and CDR2 is YSYEKL. Here the CDR3 reads CASSQGKGGDGYEQYF. The DNA of the CDR3 is TGCGCCAGCAGCCAAGGAAAGGGCGGGGACGGGTACGAGCAGTACTTC.

Notes on this clonotype: Here the CDR3 omits its conserved ending phenylalanine or tryptophan, so a read error is the likely source. The limits of the CDR3 on the DNA are not certain, so only TCRdb's listed CDR3 is given. V and J are TRBV27 and TRBJ1-1; no DNA check was done on the table's D call, TRBD1. In germline, CDR1 is MNHEY, CDR2 SMNVEV (reference sequence). The CDR3 spans 14 residues, counting both ends. The CDR3 loop is CASSLSPGWTEAFY.

As concerns this clonotype: One end of the junction varies from germline; a read error may be responsible. The V call is TRBV28, the J call TRBJ2-7, with no clear D. The CDR3 runs 15 residues. Germline lookup yields CDR1 MDHEN and CDR2 SYDVKM. CDR3 nucleotides: TGTGCCAGCAGCTCACCGGTAGGCCTATCCTACGCGCAGTACTTC. Amino acid sequence: CASSSPVGLSYAQYF.

Concerning this clonotype itself: One base away lies a much larger clone, so this may be a sequencing read error. This is likely a read error, given that the CDR3 carries no conserved phenylalanine or tryptophan at its end. The V gene is TRBV9, the J gene TRBJ2-6; D is unclear. Trimming stripped 0 bases from V and 4 bases from J, with 11 bases between. This CDR3 has 16 residues. Germline V CDR1 and CDR2: SGDLS, YYNGEE. CDR3 DNA: TGTGCCAGCAGCGTAGCTCTGAATAAGGGGGCCAACGTCCTGACTTTG. As protein: CASSVALNKGANVLTL.

The rearrangement links TRBV7-9 to TRBJ2-1, with D possibly TRBD2 on 5 matching bases. The CDR3 length is 16 residues. Trimming left V 1 base short and J 0 bases short, with 10 bases between. Germline lookup yields CDR1 SEHNR and CDR2 FQNEAQ (reference sequence). The CDR3 nucleotides read TGTGCCAGCAGCTTAGGGGAGCTCCGCTCCTACAATGAGCAGTTCTTC. Its translation: CASSLGELRSYNEQFF. The whole variable domain, remainder taken from reference TRBV7-9 and TRBJ2-1, is DTGVSQNPRHKITKRGQNVTFRCDPISEHNRLYWYRQTLGQGPEFLTYFQNEAQLEKSRLLSDRFSAERPKGSFSTLEIQRTEQGDSAMYLCASSLGELRSYNEQFFGPGTRLTVL.

This clonotype has only a few counts. The chain employs TRBV28 and TRBJ2-7, with D possibly matching TRBD1 (6 bases). Germline V CDR1 and CDR2: MDHEN, SYDVKM. V gave up 5 bases and J gave up 3 bases, with 23 bases separating them. This CDR3 is built from 17 residues. The CDR3 coding sequence is TGTGCCAGCAGTCGACCCCTTAGGACAGACCCCATCTACGAGCAGTACTTC. This sequence encodes CASSRPLRTDPIYEQYF.